This T cell receptor beta chain was recovered during a study of blood T cell repertoires in COVID-19. About the study: Samples came from the United States, Italy and Spain, spanning acute and convalescent COVID-19. The cDNA or gDNA used as material had been derived from T cells, B-cell-depleted T cells, or PBMCs.

CDR1 and CDR2 from the germline V gene are SGHTA and FQGTGA. The CDR3 is made up of 13 amino acids. Trimming took 4 bases from V and 2 from J, leaving 6 bases between them. As originally analysed: Amplifying reference gene primers gave estimates of nucleated cell counts. Using immunoSEQ multiplex PCR, the repertoire was profiled, and TCRdb retains in-frame clones only, with some absent. V, J and clone size are those of that table, while D and trimming were read from the DNA. The sample consists of over 250,000 clones, about nine tenths of them appearing once. The receptor's source is a person aged 18-29 years with COVID-19, enrolled during active disease. The sequencing input was peripheral blood. The J gene is TRBJ2-1, the V gene TRBV7-3, with TRBD2 as a possible D gene (5 bases). In DNA, the CDR3 is TGTGCCAGCAGCTCCGGGACCTACAATGAGCAGTTCTTC. Translating gives CASSSGTYNEQFF.